Below, one T cell receptor beta chain is given with its context. One junction end disagrees with the germline gene, perhaps due to a read error. The data were obtained in a study of cytomegalovirus exposure and HLA in healthy donors. Study as a whole: Most donors, roughly 77% of roughly 400 genotyped, fell in the Caucasian-associated ancestry cluster.

CDR1 and CDR2 from the germline V gene are PRHDT and FYEKMQ (reference sequence). The CDR3 is 13 residues long. The PCR used 60 Vbeta and 13 Jbeta primers. Sequencing was performed with immunoSEQ multiplex PCR; in TCRdb, only in-frame clones are kept and a portion is missing. This table holds about 120,000 clones, approximately 80% found once. Specimen: PBMCs. The clonotype comes from a man aged 25-40 years in good health and CMV-seropositive. V usage is TRBV13 and J usage is TRBJ2-4; TRBD1 aligns across 7 bases. CDR3 sequence (DNA): TGTGCCAGCAGCACAGGGACAGAAAACAGTCAGTACTTC. This codes for CASSTGTENSQYF.